A selection of T cell receptor beta chains follows, all from one sample in a study of tumor and adjacent non-tumor tissue in lung cancer. TCRdb used MiXCR to reprocess the multiplex PCR reads, holding one entry per CDR3 protein. Counted here are about 93,000 distinct CDR3 sequences, approximately 70% occurring once; the ten biggest clones make up 15% to 20%. The sample comprised lung tumor tissue. These receptors all stem from a man aged 55 to 70 with non-small cell lung cancer. The CDR3 runs from the conserved cysteine through the conserved F or W. The D gene is left open where the match is weak. Size is stated for part of the rows, as once, few or many counts, or as a class when the clone is expanded.

clone size: -
D gene: -
V gene: TRBV4-2
CDR3 protein: CASSQPDSREQYF

clone size: -
D gene: -
V gene: TRBV7-8
CDR3 protein: CASSLTRSYTGEPFF

clone size: many
D gene: -
V gene: TRBV5-1
CDR3 protein: CASSPSSKQETQYF

clone size: -
D gene: -
V gene: TRBV4-1
CDR3 protein: CGSSQDQGSNQPQHF

clone size: many
D gene: -
V gene: TRBV11-1
CDR3 protein: CASSVSRSYEQYF

clone size: -
D gene: TRBD2
V gene: TRBV30
CDR3 protein: CGWSGRAGGELFF

clone size: -
D gene: -
V gene: TRBV5-4
CDR3 protein: CASNPRPGIGTSGF

clone size: -
D gene: -
V gene: TRBV6-1
CDR3 protein: CVNSKVGQLIMNTEAFF

clone size: -
D gene: TRBD2
V gene: TRBV20-1
CDR3 protein: CSSRAPTSGRRHEQFF

clone size: -
D gene: -
V gene: TRBV6-2/TRBV6-3
CDR3 protein: CVSSPKDSFVGYGYAF

clone size: few
D gene: -
V gene: TRBV19
CDR3 protein: CASSRGSLSGNTIYF

clone size: -
D gene: TRBD2
V gene: TRBV7-3
CDR3 protein: CASSPLAGAPNEQFF

clone size: many
D gene: -
V gene: TRBV4-1
CDR3 protein: CASSDRARTNEQFF

clone size: few
D gene: -
V gene: TRBV7-9
CDR3 protein: CASSLGRGADYGYTF

clone size: -
D gene: TRBD1
V gene: TRBV29-1
CDR3 protein: CSVRAGQDSRNTMYF

clone size: medium-sized
D gene: -
V gene: TRBV11-3
CDR3 protein: CASSLAGTYNNEQFF